Listed below are T cell receptor beta chains from one sample, sequenced in a study of Graves' ophthalmopathy and Graves' hyperthyroidism. TCRdb ran MiXCR on the multiplex PCR reads and lists one entry per CDR3 protein. Of more than 550,000 distinct CDR3 sequences listed, just over 40% are singletons. Sequences were obtained from peripheral blood. These receptors came from an adult man with Graves' ophthalmopathy. CDR3s leave out the opening cysteine and the closing phenylalanine or tryptophan.

v_call	j_call	cdr3_length	cdr3_aa
TRBV12-3/TRBV12-4	TRBJ1-4	14	ASSLGTPATNEKLF
TRBV9	TRBJ1-1	13	ASSQPRDKNTEAF
TRBV12-3/TRBV12-4	TRBJ2-7	11	ASSLDRPYEQY
TRBV19	TRBJ2-7	11	ASSGREGYEQY
TRBV10-3	TRBJ1-5	10	ATSPVDQPQH
TRBV7-9	TRBJ2-7	10	ASSLADYEQY
TRBV7-3	TRBJ1-1	11	ASSLGSSSEAF
TRBV2	TRBJ1-2	13	ASRDSLVSDYGYT
TRBV9	TRBJ1-1	13	ASSLYGQTNTEAF
TRBV10-3	TRBJ2-6	13	ATGTHASGANVLT
TRBV7-8	TRBJ2-7	12	ASSLGIGSYEQY
TRBV7-9	TRBJ1-5	15	ASSLRVTSGIQETQH
TRBV7-2	TRBJ2-6	16	ASSLVQGIPSGANVLT
TRBV2	TRBJ1-5	12	ASSVGRASQPQH
TRBV7-7	TRBJ2-3	11	ASSLQSTDTQY
TRBV10-3	TRBJ1-2	12	ASSWFADNYGYT
TRBV20-1	TRBJ2-2	16	SARDRFSGTSNTGELF
TRBV6-5	TRBJ1-2	12	ASRTGNNHYGYT
TRBV6-6	TRBJ2-7	13	ASSYGLAGVGEQY
TRBV15	TRBJ1-2	13	ATSSWAGARYGYT
TRBV7-9	TRBJ1-3	13	ASSVGQDTGNTIY
TRBV12-5	TRBJ1-2	9	ASGLGQGYT
TRBV2	TRBJ1-2	13	ASSAGGGSQYGYT
TRBV18	TRBJ1-2	11	ASSPVSSYGYT
TRBV7-2	TRBJ1-5	13	ASSRNDGVGQPQH
TRBV30	TRBJ1-5	10	AWSTGNQPQH
TRBV11-2	TRBJ1-6	13	ASSVRTGNNSPLH
TRBV4-1	TRBJ1-5	13	ASSQDRRAVQPQR
TRBV14	TRBJ2-5	13	ASGRPRTGVETQC
TRBV6-6	TRBJ2-5	12	ASTNRRGWETQY
TRBV6-4	TRBJ1-5	15	ASSDSTAGGGYQPQH
TRBV10-3	TRBJ1-1	11	AISDSGTEKAF
TRBV10-3	TRBJ2-7	11	AISEGEKGEQY
TRBV19	TRBJ1-1	17	ASTTTRDRGRLRNTEAF
TRBV7-2	TRBJ1-4	12	ASSSQGNNEKLF
TRBV7-9	TRBJ1-3	14	ASSLGGWASGNTIY
TRBV20-1	TRBJ1-5	13	SARVVGRGDQPQH
TRBV10-3	TRBJ1-2	12	ASKTGRAGNGYT
TRBV5-8	TRBJ1-6	13	ASSLSQGRNSPLH
TRBV4-1	TRBJ2-5	12	ASSLRTGRETQY
TRBV5-1	TRBJ2-7	9	ASSVGGWQY
TRBV5-1	TRBJ1-2	15	ASSLRTGGAQIYGYT